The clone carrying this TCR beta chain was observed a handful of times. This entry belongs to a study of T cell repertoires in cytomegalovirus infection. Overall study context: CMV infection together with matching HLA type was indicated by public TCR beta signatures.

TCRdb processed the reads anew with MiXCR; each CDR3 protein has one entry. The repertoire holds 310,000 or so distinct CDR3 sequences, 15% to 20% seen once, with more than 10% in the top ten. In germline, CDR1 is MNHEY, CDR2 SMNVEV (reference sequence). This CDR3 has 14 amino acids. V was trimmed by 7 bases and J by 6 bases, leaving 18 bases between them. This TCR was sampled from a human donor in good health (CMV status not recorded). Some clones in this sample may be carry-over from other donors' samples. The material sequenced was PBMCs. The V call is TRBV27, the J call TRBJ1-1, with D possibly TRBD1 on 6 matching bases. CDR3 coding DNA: TGTGCCAGCATGGTCCGGCAGGGGAGGCCTGAAGCTTTCTTT. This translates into CASMVRQGRPEAFF.